The T cell receptor (beta chain) under discussion was sequenced for a study of radiotherapy plus CTLA-4 blockade in lung cancer. The assay was immunoSEQ multiplex PCR, and TCRdb's table has in-frame clones only and misses some. The table shows about 70,000 clones, with 70% to 80% occurring only once. The CDR3 has 15 amino acids. Per the germline V gene, CDR1 is SNHLY and CDR2 is FYNNEI. V gave up 5 bases and J gave up 6 bases; unmatched junction bases: 5. This clone was seen only a few times. The clonotype was recovered from a human donor with non-small cell lung cancer who had a complete response to radiotherapy plus ipilimumab. Sequencing used peripheral blood, obtained from a patient treated with radiotherapy plus ipilimumab. The chain recombines TRBV2 with TRBJ2-2; TRBD1 agrees at 11 bases. Here the CDR3 DNA reads TGTGCCAGCAGTCCCGGGGGACAGGGGGCCGGGGAGCTGTTTTTT. Translation gives CASSPGGQGAGELFF.